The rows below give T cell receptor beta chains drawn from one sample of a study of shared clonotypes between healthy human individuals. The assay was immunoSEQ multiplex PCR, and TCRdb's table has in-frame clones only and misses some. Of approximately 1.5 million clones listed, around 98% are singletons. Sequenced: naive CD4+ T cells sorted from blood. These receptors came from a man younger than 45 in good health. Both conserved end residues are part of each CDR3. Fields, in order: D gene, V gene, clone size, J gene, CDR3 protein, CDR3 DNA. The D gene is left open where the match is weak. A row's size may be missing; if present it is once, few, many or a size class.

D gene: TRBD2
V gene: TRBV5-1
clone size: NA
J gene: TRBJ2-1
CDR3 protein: CASSLVMLASGSNEQFF
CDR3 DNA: TGCGCCAGCAGCTTAGTAATGCTGGCTAGCGGGAGCAATGAGCAGTTCTTC

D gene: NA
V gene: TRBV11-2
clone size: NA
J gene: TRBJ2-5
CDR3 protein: CASSLGSLYQETQYF
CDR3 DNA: TGTGCCAGCAGCTTAGGCTCGTTGTACCAAGAGACCCAGTACTTC

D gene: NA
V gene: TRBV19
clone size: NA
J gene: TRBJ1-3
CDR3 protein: CASSIRLYLLSGNTIYF
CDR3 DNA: TGTGCCAGTAGTATACGACTCTATCTTCTCTCTGGAAACACCATATATTTT

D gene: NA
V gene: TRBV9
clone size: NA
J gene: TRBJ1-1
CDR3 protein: CASSVSRRWMNTEAFF
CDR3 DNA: TGTGCCAGCAGCGTATCGCGGCGGTGGATGAACACTGAAGCTTTCTTT

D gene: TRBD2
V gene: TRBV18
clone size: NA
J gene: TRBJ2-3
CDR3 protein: CASSPRASGALNTQYF
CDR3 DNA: TGTGCCAGCTCACCACGGGCTAGCGGGGCGCTCAATACGCAGTATTTT

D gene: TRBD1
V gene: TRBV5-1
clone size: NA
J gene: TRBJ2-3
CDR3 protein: CASSLARDRGYLTDTQYF
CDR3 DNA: TGCGCCAGCAGCTTGGCTCGGGACAGGGGGTATCTCACAGATACGCAGTATTTT

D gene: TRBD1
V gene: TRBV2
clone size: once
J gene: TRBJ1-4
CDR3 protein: CASSRDRNFEKLFF
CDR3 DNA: TGTGCCAGCAGCAGGGACAGGAATTTTGAAAAACTGTTTTTT

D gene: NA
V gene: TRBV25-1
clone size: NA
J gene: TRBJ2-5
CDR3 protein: CASMEGTATQYF
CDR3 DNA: TGTGCCAGCATGGAAGGGACGGCGACCCAGTACTTC

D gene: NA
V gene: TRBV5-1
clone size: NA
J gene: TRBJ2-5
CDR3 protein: CASSLARQETQYF
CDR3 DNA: TGCGCCAGCAGCTTGGCCAGGCAGGAGACCCAGTACTTC

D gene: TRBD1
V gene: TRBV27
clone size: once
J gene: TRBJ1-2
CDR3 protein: CASSPRTGPNYGYTF
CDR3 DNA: TGTGCCAGCAGTCCCCGGACAGGACCTAACTATGGCTACACCTTC

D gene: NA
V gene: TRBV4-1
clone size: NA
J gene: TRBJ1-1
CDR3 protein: CASSQDWGQNTEAFF
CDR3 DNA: TGCGCCAGCAGCCAAGACTGGGGGCAGAACACTGAAGCTTTCTTT

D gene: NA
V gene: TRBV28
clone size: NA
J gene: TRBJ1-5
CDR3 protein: CASSISSGYRERQPQHF
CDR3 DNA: TGTGCCAGCAGTATCTCGTCGGGGTACAGGGAAAGACAGCCCCAGCATTTT

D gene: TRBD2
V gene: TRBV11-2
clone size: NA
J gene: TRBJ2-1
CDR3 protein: CASSLDLATSAYNEQFF
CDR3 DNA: TGTGCCAGCAGCTTAGATCTGGCGACTAGCGCCTACAATGAGCAGTTCTTC

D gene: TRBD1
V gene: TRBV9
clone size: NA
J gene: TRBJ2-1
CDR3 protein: CASSTRTGGSYNEQFF
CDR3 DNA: TGTGCCAGCAGCACTCGGACAGGGGGCTCCTACAATGAGCAGTTCTTC

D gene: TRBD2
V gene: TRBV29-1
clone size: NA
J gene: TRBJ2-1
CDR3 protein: CSVKGGVAGGSSYNEQFF
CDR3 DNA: TGCAGCGTTAAAGGCGGGGTTGCGGGCGGGAGCTCCTACAATGAGCAGTTCTTC

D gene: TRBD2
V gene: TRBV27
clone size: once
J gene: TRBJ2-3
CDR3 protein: CASIRKITGGLGNTDTQYF
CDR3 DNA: TGTGCCAGTATCCGAAAGATCACGGGGGGACTAGGGAACACAGATACGCAGTATTTT

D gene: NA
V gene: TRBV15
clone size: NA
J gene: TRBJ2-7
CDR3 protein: CATSTIYEQYF
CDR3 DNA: TGTGCCACCAGTACGATCTACGAGCAGTACTTC

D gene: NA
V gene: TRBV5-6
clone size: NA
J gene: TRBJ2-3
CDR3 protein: CASSYPGARTDTQYF
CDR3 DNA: TGTGCCAGCAGCTATCCAGGGGCCCGGACAGATACGCAGTATTTT

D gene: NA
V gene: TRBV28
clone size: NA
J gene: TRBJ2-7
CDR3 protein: CASSGTYEQYF
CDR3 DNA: TGTGCCAGCAGTGGTACCTACGAGCAGTACTTC

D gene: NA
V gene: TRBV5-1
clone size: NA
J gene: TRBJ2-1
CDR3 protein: CASSPPGDEQFF
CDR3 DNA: TGCGCCAGCAGCCCGCCAGGGGATGAGCAGTTCTTC

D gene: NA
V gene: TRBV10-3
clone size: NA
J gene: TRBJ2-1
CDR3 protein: CATLEFNEQFF
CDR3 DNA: TGTGCCACCCTGGAGTTCAATGAGCAGTTCTTC

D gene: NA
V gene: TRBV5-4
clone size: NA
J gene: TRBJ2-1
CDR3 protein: CASSDSIGPSSYNEQFF
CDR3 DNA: TGTGCCAGCAGTGATTCTATCGGGCCTAGCTCCTACAATGAGCAGTTCTTC

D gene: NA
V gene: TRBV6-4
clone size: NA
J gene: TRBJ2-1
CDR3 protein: CASSAKHGNEQFF
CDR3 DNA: TGTGCCAGCAGTGCGAAGCACGGCAATGAGCAGTTCTTC

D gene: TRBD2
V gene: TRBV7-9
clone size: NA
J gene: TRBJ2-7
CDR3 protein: CASSPRASAGVWNEQYF
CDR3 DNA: TGTGCCAGCAGCCCAAGAGCCAGCGCGGGAGTTTGGAACGAGCAGTACTTC

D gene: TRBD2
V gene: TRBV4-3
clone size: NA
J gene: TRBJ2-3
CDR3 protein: CASSQEKGLAGTDTQYF
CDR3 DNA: TGCGCCAGCAGCCAAGAAAAGGGACTAGCCGGCACAGATACGCAGTATTTT

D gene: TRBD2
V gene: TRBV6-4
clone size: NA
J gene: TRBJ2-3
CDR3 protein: CASRTSERTDTQYF
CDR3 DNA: TGTGCCAGCAGGACTAGCGAGCGCACAGATACGCAGTATTTT

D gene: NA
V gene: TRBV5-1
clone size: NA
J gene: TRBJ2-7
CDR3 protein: CASSYWQGSREQYF
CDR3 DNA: TGCGCCAGCAGCTACTGGCAAGGTAGCCGGGAGCAGTACTTC

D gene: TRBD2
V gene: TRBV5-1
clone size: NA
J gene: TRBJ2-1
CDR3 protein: CASSFLAGGSSYNEQFF
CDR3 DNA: TGCGCCAGCAGCTTCCTAGCGGGAGGTAGCTCCTACAATGAGCAGTTCTTC

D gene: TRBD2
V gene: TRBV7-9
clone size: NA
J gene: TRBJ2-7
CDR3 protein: CASSWTSGSGDEQYF
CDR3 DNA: TGTGCCAGCAGCTGGACTAGCGGGAGCGGGGACGAGCAGTACTTC

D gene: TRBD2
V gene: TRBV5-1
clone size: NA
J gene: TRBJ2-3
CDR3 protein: CASSPAGGSTDTQYF
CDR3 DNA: TGCGCCAGCAGCCCAGCGGGAGGGAGCACAGATACGCAGTATTTT

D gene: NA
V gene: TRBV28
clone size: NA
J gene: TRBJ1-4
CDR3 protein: CASSITNEKLFF
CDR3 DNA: TGTGCCAGCAGTATCACTAATGAAAAACTGTTTTTT

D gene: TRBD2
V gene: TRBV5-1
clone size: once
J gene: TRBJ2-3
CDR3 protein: CASSSTGLAGDTQYF
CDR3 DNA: TGCGCCAGCAGCTCCACGGGCCTAGCGGGAGATACGCAGTATTTT

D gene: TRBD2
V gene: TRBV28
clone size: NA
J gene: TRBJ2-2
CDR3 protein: CASSPDKLRGLGTGTGELFF
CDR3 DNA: TGTGCCAGCAGTCCCGACAAATTACGGGGACTAGGCACGGGGACCGGGGAGCTGTTTTTT

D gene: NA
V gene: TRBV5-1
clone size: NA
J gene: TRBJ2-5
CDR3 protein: CASSLSSSVVLGTQYF
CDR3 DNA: TGCGCCAGCAGCTTGTCATCTTCGGTCGTGTTGGGGACCCAGTACTTC

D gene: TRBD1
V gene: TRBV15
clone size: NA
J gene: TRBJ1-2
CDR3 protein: CATSRGGQSYGYTF
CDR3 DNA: TGTGCCACCAGCAGAGGGGGACAGTCCTATGGCTACACCTTC

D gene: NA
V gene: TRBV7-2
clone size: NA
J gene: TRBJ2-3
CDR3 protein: CASSYQAGRTDTQYF
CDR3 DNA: TGTGCCAGCAGTTATCAAGCGGGTAGGACAGATACGCAGTATTTT

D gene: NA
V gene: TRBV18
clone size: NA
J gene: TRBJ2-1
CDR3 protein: CASSSTPQGSSYNEQFF
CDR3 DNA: TGTGCCAGCTCATCGACCCCTCAGGGCAGCTCCTACAATGAGCAGTTCTTC

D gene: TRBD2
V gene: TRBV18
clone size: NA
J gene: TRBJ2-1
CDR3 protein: CASSPKILAGAGNEQFF
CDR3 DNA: TGTGCCAGCTCACCAAAAATCCTAGCGGGAGCGGGTAATGAGCAGTTCTTC

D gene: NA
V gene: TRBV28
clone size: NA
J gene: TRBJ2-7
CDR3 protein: CASSIIGEDEQYF
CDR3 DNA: TGTGCCAGCAGTATTATTGGGGAGGACGAGCAGTACTTC

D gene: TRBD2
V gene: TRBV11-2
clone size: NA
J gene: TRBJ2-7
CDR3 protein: CASSLSGTSGHEQYF
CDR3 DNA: TGTGCCAGCAGCTTAAGCGGAACTAGCGGGCACGAGCAGTACTTC

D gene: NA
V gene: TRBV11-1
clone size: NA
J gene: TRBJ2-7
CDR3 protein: CASSLVSREQYF
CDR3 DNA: TGTGCCAGCAGCTTAGTTTCCAGGGAGCAGTACTTC

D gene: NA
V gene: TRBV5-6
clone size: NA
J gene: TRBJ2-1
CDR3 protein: CASSPIGRGSDEQFF
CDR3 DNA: TGTGCCAGCAGCCCGATCGGACGGGGATCGGATGAGCAGTTCTTC

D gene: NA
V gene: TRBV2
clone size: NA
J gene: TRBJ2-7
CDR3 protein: CARRDSHEQYF
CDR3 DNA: TGTGCCAGGCGGGACAGCCACGAGCAGTACTTC

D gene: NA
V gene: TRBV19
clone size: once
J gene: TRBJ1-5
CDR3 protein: CASSVGGDRNQPQHF
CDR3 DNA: TGTGCCAGTAGTGTCGGGGGGGATCGCAATCAGCCCCAGCATTTT

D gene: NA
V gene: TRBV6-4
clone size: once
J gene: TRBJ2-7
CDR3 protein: CASSAEGGLEQYF
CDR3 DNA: TGTGCCAGCAGTGCAGAGGGGGGTCTCGAGCAGTACTTC

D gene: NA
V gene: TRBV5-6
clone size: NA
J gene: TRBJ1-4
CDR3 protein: CASSFRSGNEKLFF
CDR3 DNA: TGTGCCAGCAGCTTTAGGTCGGGAAATGAAAAACTGTTTTTT

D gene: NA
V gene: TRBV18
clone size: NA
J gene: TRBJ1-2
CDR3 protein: CASSPPRDMPGYTF
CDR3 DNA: TGTGCCAGCTCACCTCCCAGGGACATGCCTGGCTACACCTTC

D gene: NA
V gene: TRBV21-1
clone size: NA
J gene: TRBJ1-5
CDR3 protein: CARPLEPQHF
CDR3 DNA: TGTGCCAGACCCCTTGAACCCCAGCATTTT

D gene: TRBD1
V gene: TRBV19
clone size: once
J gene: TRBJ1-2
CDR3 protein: CASSNVDRGGRYGYTF
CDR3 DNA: TGTGCCAGTAGCAACGTCGACAGGGGGGGCCGTTATGGCTACACCTTC

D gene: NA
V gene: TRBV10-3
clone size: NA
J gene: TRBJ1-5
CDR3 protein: CAISEQGNQPQHF
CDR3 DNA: TGTGCCATCAGTGAACAGGGTAATCAGCCCCAGCATTTT

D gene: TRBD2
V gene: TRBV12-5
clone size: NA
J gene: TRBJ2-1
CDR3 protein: CASGPTGTSVTRTSYNEQFF
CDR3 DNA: TGTGCTAGTGGACCGACCGGGACTAGCGTCACACGGACTTCCTACAATGAGCAGTTCTTC

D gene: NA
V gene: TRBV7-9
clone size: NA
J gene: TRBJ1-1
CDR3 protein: CASSLGQNTEAFF
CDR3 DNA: TGTGCCAGCAGCTTAGGACAGAACACTGAAGCTTTCTTT

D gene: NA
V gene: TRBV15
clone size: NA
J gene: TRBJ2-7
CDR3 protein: CATSTQGGQRLYEQYF
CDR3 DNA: TGTGCCACCAGCACCCAGGGTGGACAGAGACTCTACGAGCAGTACTTC

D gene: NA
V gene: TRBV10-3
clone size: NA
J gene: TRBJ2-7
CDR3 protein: CAITTGYSYEQYF
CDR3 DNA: TGTGCCATCACTACAGGATACTCCTACGAGCAGTACTTC

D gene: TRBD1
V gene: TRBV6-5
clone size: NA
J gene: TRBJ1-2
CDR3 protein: CASTKRTGGEDGYTF
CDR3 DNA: TGTGCCAGCACCAAAAGGACAGGGGGGGAAGATGGCTACACCTTC

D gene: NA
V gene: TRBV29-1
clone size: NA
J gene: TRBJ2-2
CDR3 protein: CSGAAGGTGELFF
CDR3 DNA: TGCAGCGGCGCGGCGGGTGGCACCGGGGAGCTGTTTTTT

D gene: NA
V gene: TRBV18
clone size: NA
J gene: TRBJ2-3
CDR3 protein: CASSPGSPLPGTDTQYF
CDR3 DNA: TGTGCCAGCTCACCGGGAAGTCCCTTGCCCGGCACAGATACGCAGTATTTT

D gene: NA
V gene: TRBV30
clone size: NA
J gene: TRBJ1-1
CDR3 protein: CAWMTHRGLGTEAFF
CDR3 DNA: TGTGCCTGGATGACCCACCGGGGGTTAGGCACTGAAGCTTTCTTT

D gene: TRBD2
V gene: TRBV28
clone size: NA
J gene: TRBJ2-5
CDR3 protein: CASSLRRGEETQYF
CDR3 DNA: TGTGCCAGCAGTTTGAGGCGGGGGGAAGAGACCCAGTACTTC